This TCR beta chain was profiled in a study of long-term antiretroviral therapy in people with HIV. Study conclusions and caveats: Post-ART diversity increased but stayed below transplant donor controls. Versus controls, repertoires in people with HIV had narrower CDR3 length ranges.

The ends were cut back, 8 bases at V and 0 bases at J, with 10 bases in the middle. The CDR3 runs 14 residues. CDR1 and CDR2 (germline): MNHNS, SASEGT. immunoSEQ v3.0 was run at survey level. Per sample, sequencing targeted about 40,000-55,000 T-cell genomes. This table comes from immunoSEQ multiplex PCR, and its TCRdb copy is limited to in-frame clones, with some not included. The sample has 10,000 to 15,000 clones; around 79% are singletons. This clone has a handful of counts. Its specificity is not known. Sequenced material: unsorted PBMCs, taken 0.8 years before starting antiretroviral therapy. The origin of this receptor is a woman aged 35 to 49 with HIV. This chain links TRBV6-1 with TRBJ2-2; tentatively, D is TRBD1 (5 bases). CDR3 nucleotides: TGTGCCAGCCGTCTACAGGCGAACACCGGGGAGCTGTTTTTT. Its translation: CASRLQANTGELFF.